This T cell receptor (beta chain) was obtained from a study of beta chain features in type 1 diabetes. Study results and caveats: Amplification by PCR could prefer shorter templates, with the same effect in patients and controls. In every one of the four CD4+ subsets, TCRB CDR3s were moderately but significantly shorter in Type 1 diabetes patients.

CDR3 length: 14 residues. The V end lost 3 bases, the J end lost 7 bases, and 14 bases lay between the germline ends. Germline CDR1 and CDR2: SGHNT and YYREEE (reference sequence). The isolated RNA, all of it, was reverse transcribed, so expressed TCRB transcripts were what got sequenced. Sequenced by immunoSEQ multiplex PCR; TCRdb stores in-frame clones only, minus some. The profile shows around 600,000 clones, around an eighth of them singletons. This clone was counted between two and nine times. Antigen: not known. The sequencing sample was made of naive CD4+ T cells from blood. J is TRBJ2-1 and V is TRBV5-4; either TRBD1 or TRBD2 may fit D (5 bases each). The clonotype was recovered from a man aged 25 to 40 with type 1 diabetes. The CDR3 loop is CASSSGPLGNEQFF. For the CDR3, the DNA is TGTGCCAGCAGCTCGGGACCCCTCGGGAATGAGCAGTTCTTC.